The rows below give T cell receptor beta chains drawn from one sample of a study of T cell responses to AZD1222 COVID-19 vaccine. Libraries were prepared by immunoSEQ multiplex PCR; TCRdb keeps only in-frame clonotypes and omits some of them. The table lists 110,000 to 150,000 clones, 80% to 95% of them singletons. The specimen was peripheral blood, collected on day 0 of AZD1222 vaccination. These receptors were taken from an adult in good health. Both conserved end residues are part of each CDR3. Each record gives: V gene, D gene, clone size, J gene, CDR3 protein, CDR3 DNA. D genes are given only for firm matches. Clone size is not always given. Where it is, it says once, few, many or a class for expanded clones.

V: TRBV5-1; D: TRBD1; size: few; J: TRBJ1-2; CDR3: CASSRGWTGNYGYTF; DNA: TGCGCCAGCAGCAGGGGGTGGACAGGAAACTATGGCTACACCTTC
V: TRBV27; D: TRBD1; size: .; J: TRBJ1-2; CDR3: CASSPTGGFYGYTF; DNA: TGTGCCAGCAGTCCGACAGGGGGTTTCTATGGCTACACCTTC
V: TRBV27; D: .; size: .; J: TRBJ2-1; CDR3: CASSLGFGYNEQFF; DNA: TGTGCCAGCAGTTTAGGGTTCGGATACAATGAGCAGTTCTTC
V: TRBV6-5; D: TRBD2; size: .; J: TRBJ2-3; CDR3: CASRGTSGTDTQYF; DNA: TGTGCCAGCAGAGGGACTAGCGGCACAGATACGCAGTATTTT
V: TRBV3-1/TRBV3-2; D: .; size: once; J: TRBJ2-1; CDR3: CASSLNANSYNEQFF; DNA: TGTGCCAGCAGCCTCAACGCTAATTCCTACAATGAGCAGTTCTTC
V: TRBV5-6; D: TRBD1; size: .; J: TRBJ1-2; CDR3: CASSPRQGINYGYTF; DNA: TGTGCCAGCAGCCCAAGACAGGGAATTAACTATGGCTACACCTTC
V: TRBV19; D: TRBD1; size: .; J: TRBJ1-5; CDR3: CASSSADRRPSNQPQHF; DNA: TGTGCCAGTAGTAGCGCGGACAGGCGACCTAGCAATCAGCCCCAGCATTTT
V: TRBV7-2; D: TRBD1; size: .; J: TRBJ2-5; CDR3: CASSKLLRGTARETQYF; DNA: TGTGCCAGCAGCAAACTCCTCAGGGGGACGGCCCGGGAGACCCAGTACTTC
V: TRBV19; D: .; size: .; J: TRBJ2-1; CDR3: CASSPSLLNNEQFF; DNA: TGTGCCAGTAGCCCCAGCCTACTTAATAATGAGCAGTTCTTC
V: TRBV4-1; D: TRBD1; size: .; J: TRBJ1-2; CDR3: CASSQDGTGGAYYGYTF; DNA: TGCGCCAGCAGCCAAGATGGGACAGGGGGCGCCTACTATGGCTACACCTTC
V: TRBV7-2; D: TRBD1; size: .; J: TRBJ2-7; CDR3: CASSLKQGPYEQYF; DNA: TGTGCCAGCAGCTTAAAACAGGGGCCCTACGAGCAGTACTTC
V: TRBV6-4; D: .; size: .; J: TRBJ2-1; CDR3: CASSEGGGPYNEQFF; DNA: TGTGCCAGCAGTGAGGGGGGAGGCCCTTACAATGAGCAGTTCTTC
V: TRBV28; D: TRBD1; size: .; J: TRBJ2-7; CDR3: CASSLTHGQAYEQYF; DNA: TGTGCCAGCAGTCTTACCCACGGACAGGCTTACGAGCAGTACTTC
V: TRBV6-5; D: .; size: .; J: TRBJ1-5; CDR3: CASSYWDGYNQPQHF; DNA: TGTGCCAGCAGTTACTGGGACGGTTACAATCAGCCCCAGCATTTT
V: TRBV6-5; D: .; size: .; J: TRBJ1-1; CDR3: CASSLGGDTEAFF; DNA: TGTGCCAGCAGTTTAGGGGGAGACACTGAAGCTTTCTTT
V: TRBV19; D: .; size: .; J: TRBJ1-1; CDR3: CASSISTYGAEAFF; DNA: TGTGCCAGTAGTATAAGTACCTACGGGGCTGAAGCTTTCTTT
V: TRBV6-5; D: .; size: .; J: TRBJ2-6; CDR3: CASSPDGVANVLTF; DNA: TGTGCCAGCAGTCCGGACGGGGTGGCCAACGTCCTGACTTTC
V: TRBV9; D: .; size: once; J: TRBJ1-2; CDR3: CASSVQGYYGYTF; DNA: TGTGCCAGCAGCGTCCAGGGGTACTATGGCTACACCTTC